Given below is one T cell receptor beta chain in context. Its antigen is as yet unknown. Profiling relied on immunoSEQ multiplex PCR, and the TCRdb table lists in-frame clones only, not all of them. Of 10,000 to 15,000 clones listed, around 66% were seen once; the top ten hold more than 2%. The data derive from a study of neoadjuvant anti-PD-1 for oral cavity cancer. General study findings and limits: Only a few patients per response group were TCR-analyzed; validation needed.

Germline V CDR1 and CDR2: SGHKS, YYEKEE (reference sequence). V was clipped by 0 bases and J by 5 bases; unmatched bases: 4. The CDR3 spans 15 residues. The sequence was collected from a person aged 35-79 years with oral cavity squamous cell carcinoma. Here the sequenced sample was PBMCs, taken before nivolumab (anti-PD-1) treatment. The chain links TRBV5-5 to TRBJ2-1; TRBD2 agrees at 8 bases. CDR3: CASSLVGLVNNEQFF. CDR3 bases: TGTGCCAGCAGCTTGGTGGGACTAGTAAACAATGAGCAGTTCTTC.